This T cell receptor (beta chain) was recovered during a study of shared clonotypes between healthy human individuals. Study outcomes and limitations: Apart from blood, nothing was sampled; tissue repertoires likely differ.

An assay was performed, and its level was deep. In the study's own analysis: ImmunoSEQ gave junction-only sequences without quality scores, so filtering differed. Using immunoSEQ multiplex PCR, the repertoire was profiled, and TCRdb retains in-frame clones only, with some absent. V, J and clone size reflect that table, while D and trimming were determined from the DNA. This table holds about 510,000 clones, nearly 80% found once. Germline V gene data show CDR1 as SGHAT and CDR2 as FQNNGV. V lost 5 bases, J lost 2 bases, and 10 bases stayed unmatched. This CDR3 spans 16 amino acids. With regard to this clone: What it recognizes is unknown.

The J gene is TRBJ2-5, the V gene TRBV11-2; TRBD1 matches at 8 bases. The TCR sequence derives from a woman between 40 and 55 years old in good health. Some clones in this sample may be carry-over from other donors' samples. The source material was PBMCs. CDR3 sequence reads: CASSPWEWTGQETQYF. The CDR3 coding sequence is TGTGCCAGCAGCCCTTGGGAGTGGACAGGGCAAGAGACCCAGTACTTC.